The 9 T cell receptor beta chains below were found in one sample sequenced in a study of cytomegalovirus exposure and HLA in healthy donors. Primers: 60 Vbeta forward and 13 Jbeta reverse. Sequenced by immunoSEQ multiplex PCR; TCRdb stores in-frame clones only, minus some. The sample includes around 180,000 clones, 85% seen only once; the top ten take 1%. Input material: PBMCs. All receptors derive from a boy aged 2 to 10 in good health and CMV-seronegative.

The chain has TRBV2 and TRBJ1-3; TRBD1 is a possible D gene (5 bases). Trimming left V 2 bases short and J 3 bases short, with 8 bases between. This CDR3 is built from 14 residues. The germline V gene encodes CDR1 SNHLY and CDR2 FYNNEI. The CDR3 coding sequence is TGTGCCAGCAGTGAAACGGGGGATGGAAACACCATATATTTT. It specifies CASSETGDGNTIYF.

This clone appeared a single time. The V gene is TRBV27, the J gene TRBJ2-1; TRBD2 matches at 10 bases. The junction had 5 bases not matched to a gene; V was cut back by 6 bases and J by 9 bases. Germline assignment: CDR1 MNHEY and CDR2 SMNVEV (reference sequence). The CDR3 sequence is 13 residues long. The CDR3 region has the DNA TGTGCCAGCAGAACTAGCGGGAAGAGTGAGCAGTTCTTC. Amino acids: CASRTSGKSEQFF.

V and J are TRBV11-2 and TRBJ2-1, with a possible D match to TRBD2 (5 bases). Between the trimmed V and J ends, which lost 1 base and 9 bases, there was a span of 25 bases. CDR3 length equals 18 residues. Germline V gene data show CDR1 as SGHAT and CDR2 as FQNNGV. The CDR3: CASSLVGSLVSLSSEQFF. CDR3 DNA: TGTGCCAGCAGCTTAGTGGGATCACTAGTTTCGTTGAGTAGTGAGCAGTTCTTC.

This clone was observed a single time. The chain combines TRBV10-3 with TRBJ2-3; 7 bases line up with TRBD2. Trimming cost V 10 bases and J 2 bases; bases outside gene matches: 18. The CDR3 is 17 amino acids. Per the germline V gene, CDR1 is ENHRY and CDR2 is SYGVKD. In DNA, the CDR3 is TGTGCCACCTCTTATGTCCTAGCGGACCCCTTCACAGATACGCAGTATTTT. Its translation is CATSYVLADPFTDTQYF.

J is TRBJ2-5 and V is TRBV10-3, with TRBD2 identical over 8 bases. Unmatched junction bases numbered 10, after V lost 1 base and J lost 3 bases. The germline gives CDR1 ENHRY, CDR2 SYGVKD. The CDR3 extends over 17 amino acids. This CDR3 is CAISEFILAETKETQYF. The CDR3, as DNA: TGTGCCATCAGTGAGTTTATACTAGCGGAAACTAAAGAGACCCAGTACTTC.

Only a few counts were recorded for this clone. The chain is built from TRBV6-1 and TRBJ2-5; 8 bases align to TRBD1. With 2 bases clipped from V and 8 bases from J, the junction kept 10 bases outside the gene matches. The V gene's germline CDR1 is MNHNS and CDR2 SASEGT. The CDR3 runs 15 residues. CDR3 sequence reads: CASSETPDRVITQYF. The CDR3 bases are TGTGCCAGCAGTGAAACCCCGGACAGGGTCATAACCCAGTACTTC.

The chain carries TRBV15 and TRBJ2-5; 16 bases line up with TRBD2. Unmatched junction bases numbered 6, after V lost 1 base and J lost 4 bases. The CDR3 spans 18 residues. The germline gives CDR1 LNHNV, CDR2 YYDKDF (reference sequence). CDR3: CATSRVGTSGRVGETQYF. CDR3 nucleotides: TGTGCCACCAGCAGAGTAGGGACTAGCGGGAGGGTGGGAGAGACCCAGTACTTC.

This rearrangement joins TRBV9 to TRBJ2-2; a possible D gene is TRBD2 (6 bases). The CDR3 runs 17 residues. Trimming stripped 4 bases from V and 0 bases from J, with 16 bases between. Germline V CDR1 and CDR2: SGDLS, YYNGEE. The CDR3 spells CASSLISSETNTGELFF. CDR3 nucleotides: TGTGCCAGCAGCCTAATCTCTAGCGAAACGAACACCGGGGAGCTGTTTTTT.

The chain recombines TRBV15 with TRBJ2-2; no definite D call. Germline loops: CDR1 LNHNV, CDR2 YYDKDF (reference sequence). V lost 1 base and J lost 6, with 9 bases in between. The CDR3 extends over 14 amino acids. Here the CDR3 DNA reads TGTGCCACCAGCAGAGTCGGAGTGGCCGGGGAGCTGTTTTTT. Protein product: CATSRVGVAGELFF.